Sequencing of this TCR beta chain was carried out in a study of CD8+CD57+ T cells in acquired aplastic anemia. Study at large: Sorted cells (CD4+ and CD8+) yielded DNA amounts that averaged about 3.1 ug. Notes on the study in general: Controls did not differ significantly from patients in CD8+ Simpson's diversity.

The authors sequenced patients whose flow cytometry had shown CD8+CD57+ cell expansion. TCR beta VDJ and CDR3 were profiled, and genomic DNA was the template. Each CDR3 protein is one row after TCRdb ran MiXCR on the reads. This sample has about 160,000 distinct CDR3 sequences, with over 40% found just once. The table lists this clonotype with many counts. What it binds is not known. Trimming cost V 0 bases and J 5 bases; bases outside gene matches: 6. CDR3 size: 15 residues. Germline CDR1 reads LGHNA; CDR2 reads YSLEER. The sequencing input was sorted CD4+, CD8+, or CD8+CD57+ T cells (not recorded which) from PBMCs. This rearrangement joins TRBV4-3 to TRBJ1-1, with 7 bases matching TRBD1. The TCR was taken from a human donor with aplastic anemia. CDR3 protein: CASSQDTPGGTEAFF. CDR3 nucleotide sequence: TGCGCCAGCAGCCAAGATACCCCAGGGGGGACTGAAGCTTTCTTT.